This T cell receptor beta chain stems from a study of PD-L1 blockade in urothelial cancer. In the study overall: After treatment start, blood was analyzed at 3 weeks (second dose) and at 6 weeks. General study findings and limits: Enhanced expansion of tumor-associated blood clones at 3 weeks characterized durable-benefit patients.

Some clones are missing from TCRdb's copy, which holds only in-frame ones; the method was immunoSEQ multiplex PCR. The repertoire holds 100,000 to 150,000 clones, with roughly 83% as singletons. Trimming left V 5 bases short and J 0 bases short, with 19 bases between. The CDR3 is made up of 17 amino acids. In germline, CDR1 is SGHNT, CDR2 YYREEE (reference sequence). Time point here: peripheral blood 6 weeks after treatment start. Details on this clone: No antigen is known for it.

The rearrangement links TRBV5-4 to TRBJ2-3, with unresolved D. This TCR was sampled from a man over 45 with urothelial cancer. This specimen consisted of PBMCs, obtained around atezolizumab (anti-PD-L1) treatment. The CDR3 sequence: CASSSPSGSSSTDTQYF. The DNA for the CDR3 is TGTGCCAGCAGTTCACCTTCGGGTAGCAGTAGCACAGATACGCAGTATTTT.